These 15 T cell receptor beta chains originate from one sample sequenced in a study of T cell responses to AZD1222 COVID-19 vaccine (dated by TCRdb to 2020 to 2023). The library relied on the immunoSEQ multiplex PCR assay. The table was pulled from immuneACCESS by TCRdb, which kept in-frame rearrangements only. Such tables lose some clones; where checked, under half of the loss comes from unresolved V genes, and the rest has no known cause. Present in this sample are more than 85,000 clones, approximately 82% of which were seen just once. The ten top clones hold under 25% of the sample. This specimen's time point label, per the study, means: baseline before first vaccination. The sequencing used peripheral blood, collected on day 0 of AZD1222 vaccination. The origin of the receptors is an adult in good health.

The chain has TRBV5-1 and TRBJ1-1; D gene unclear. V shed 0 bases and J shed 1 base, with 13 bases lying between them. The CDR3 is 16 residues long. CDR1 is SGHRS, CDR2 YFSETQ, per germline. CDR3 sequence: CASSLEFGRPNTEAFF. In DNA, the CDR3 is TGCGCCAGCAGCTTGGAGTTCGGCAGGCCGAACACTGAAGCTTTCTTT.

The genes are TRBV24-1 and TRBJ2-3, with D unresolved. Between the trimmed V and J ends, which lost 4 bases and 0 bases, there was a span of 7 bases. Germline lookup yields CDR1 KGHDR and CDR2 SFDVKD. The length of the CDR3 is 14 residues. Here the CDR3 reads CATSDTESTDTQYF. The CDR3 coding sequence is TGTGCCACCAGTGACACAGAGAGCACAGATACGCAGTATTTT.

The gene calls are TRBV18 and TRBJ2-1; tentatively, D is TRBD2 (6 bases). The CDR3 is 16 amino acids. The V end was cut by 1 base, the J end by 0 bases, with 10 bases between. Germline V gives CDR1 KGHSH, CDR2 LQKENI. The CDR3 bases are TGTGCCAGCTCACCACTTCGCGGGAACTCCTACAATGAGCAGTTCTTC. Translating it yields CASSPLRGNSYNEQFF.

The CDR3 here is CASIYGRGMQAFF. The DNA of the CDR3 is TGTGCCAGCATCTACGGGCGGGGCATGCAAGCTTTCTTT. The chain links TRBV6-5 to TRBJ1-1, with a possible D match to TRBD1 (5 bases). From germline, CDR1 is MNHEY and CDR2 SVGAGI. V lost 7 bases, J lost 9 bases, and 18 bases lay in between. The CDR3 runs to 13 residues.

The CDR3 is CASSGGSSSYEQYF. The CDR3 region has the DNA TGTGCCAGCAGCGGAGGGAGCAGCTCCTACGAGCAGTACTTC. The chain recombines TRBV9 with TRBJ2-7; D may be TRBD2 (5 bases). CDR1 is SGDLS and CDR2 is YYNGEE in the germline V gene. V gave up 3 bases and J gave up 0 bases, with 10 bases separating them. The CDR3 spans 14 residues.

The chain couples TRBV7-9 to TRBJ2-5; D perhaps matches TRBD1 (6 bases). V was clipped by 1 base and J by 5 bases, with 11 bases between them. The length of the CDR3 is 14 residues. Germline-derived CDR1 and CDR2 are SEHNR and FQNEAQ (reference sequence). The CDR3 loop is CASSLGIGGETQYF. CDR3 bases: TGTGCCAGCAGCTTAGGAATTGGGGGCGAGACCCAGTACTTC.

This chain connects TRBV24-1 to TRBJ2-7; either TRBD1 or TRBD2 may supply D (5 bases each). Trimming shortened V by 8 bases and J by 6 bases, and 19 bases separated the two germline ends. The germline gives CDR1 KGHDR, CDR2 SFDVKD. The CDR3 is made up of 14 amino acids. CDR3 sequence: CATKGPSAPCEQYF. CDR3 DNA: TGTGCCACCAAGGGACCCTCCGCCCCATGCGAGCAGTACTTC.

The chain employs TRBV12-3 or TRBV12-4 and TRBJ2-2; D unresolved. Between the trimmed V and J ends, which lost 2 bases and 7 bases, there was a span of 8 bases. This CDR3 has 13 amino acids. The CDR3 nucleotides are TGTGCCAGCAGTTTATCGGGTGACGGGGAGCTGTTTTTT. It specifies CASSLSGDGELFF.

CDR3 loop: CASKDRLNTEAFF. In DNA form, the CDR3 reads TGCGCCAGCAAGGACAGACTGAACACTGAAGCTTTCTTT. V is TRBV4-3 and J is TRBJ1-1; a weak D match, TRBD1 (6 bases). Deletions cut 7 bases from V and 0 bases from J, with 9 bases between. This CDR3 is built from 13 residues. The germline V gene encodes CDR1 LGHNA and CDR2 YSLEER.

The CDR3 spells CASREGAGGFEKLFF. The DNA of the CDR3 is TGTGCCAGCAGGGAGGGGGCAGGGGGCTTTGAAAAACTGTTTTTT. The gene calls are TRBV2 and TRBJ1-4; 8 nucleotides agree with TRBD1. The CDR3 loop spans 15 amino acids. Losses at the gene ends were 6 bases for V and 7 bases for J; bases not matched to a gene: 10. The germline gives CDR1 SNHLY, CDR2 FYNNEI. The full variable domain, its missing parts supplied by reference TRBV2 and TRBJ1-4, is EPEVTQTPSHQVTQMGQEVILRCVPISNHLYFYWYRQILGQKVEFLVSFYNNEISEKSEIFDDQFSVERPDGSNFTLKIRSTKLEDSAMYFCASREGAGGFEKLFFGSGTQLSVL.

This chain uses TRBV20-1 with TRBJ2-5, with unresolved D. Germline V gene lookup returns CDR1 DFQATT and CDR2 SNEGSKA (reference sequence). The germline V and J ends were trimmed by 5 bases and 5 bases, with 9 bases remaining between them. The CDR3 contains 11 residues. CDR3 coding DNA: TGCAGTGCTGTAAAATCGGAGACCCAGTACTTC. It encodes CSAVKSETQYF.

V usage is TRBV6-2 or TRBV6-3 and J usage is TRBJ2-1, with TRBD2 matching over 8 bases. The CDR3 sequence is 14 residues long. Germline CDR1 MNHEY, CDR2 SVGEGT. The V and J ends lost 4 bases and 7 bases, in that order; junction bases with no gene match: 6. The CDR3 coding sequence is TGTGCCAGCAGTTTACTAGCGGAGGGAAATGAGCAGTTCTTC. Translation gives CASSLLAEGNEQFF.

This chain connects TRBV7-2 to TRBJ1-4; D uncertain. There are 14 residues in the CDR3. Germline lookup yields CDR1 SGHTA and CDR2 FQGNSA. The V end lost 3 bases, the J end lost 7 bases, and 12 bases lay between the germline ends. The chain's CDR3 is CASSFGLGGEKLFF. The CDR3 DNA reads TGTGCCAGCAGCTTTGGGTTAGGAGGTGAAAAACTGTTTTTT. Combining the CDR3 with reference TRBV7-2 and TRBJ1-4 gives the whole variable domain GAGVSQSPSNKVTEKGKDVELRCDPISGHTALYWYRQSLGQGLEFLIYFQGNSAPDKSGLPSDRFSAERTGGSVSTLTIQRTQQEDSAVYLCASSFGLGGEKLFFGSGTQLSVL.

This clone was detected only once. The genes are TRBV12-3 or TRBV12-4 and TRBJ1-3; no reliable D call. The CDR3 runs 13 residues. The ends were cut back, 5 bases at V and 4 bases at J, with 9 bases in the middle. The CDR3 protein is CASSGVGGNTIYF. CDR3 in DNA: TGTGCCAGCAGTGGGGTAGGGGGAAACACCATATATTTT.

A few counts support this clone. The CDR3 region is CASSRYLGQGSNQPQHF. For the CDR3, the DNA is TGTGCCAGCAGCCGTTACCTGGGACAGGGGAGCAATCAGCCCCAGCATTTT. This chain uses TRBV28 with TRBJ1-5; TRBD1 matches at 10 bases. Germline V lookup: CDR1 MDHEN, CDR2 SYDVKM. V lost 6 bases, J lost 1 base, and 9 bases stayed unmatched. This CDR3 has 17 residues. The whole variable domain, filled in from reference TRBV28 and TRBJ1-5, reads DVKVTQSSRYLVKRTGEKVFLECVQDMDHENMFWYRQDPGLGLRLIYFSYDVKMKEKGDIPEGYSVSREKKERFSLILESASTNQTSMYLCASSRYLGQGSNQPQHFGDGTRLSIL.